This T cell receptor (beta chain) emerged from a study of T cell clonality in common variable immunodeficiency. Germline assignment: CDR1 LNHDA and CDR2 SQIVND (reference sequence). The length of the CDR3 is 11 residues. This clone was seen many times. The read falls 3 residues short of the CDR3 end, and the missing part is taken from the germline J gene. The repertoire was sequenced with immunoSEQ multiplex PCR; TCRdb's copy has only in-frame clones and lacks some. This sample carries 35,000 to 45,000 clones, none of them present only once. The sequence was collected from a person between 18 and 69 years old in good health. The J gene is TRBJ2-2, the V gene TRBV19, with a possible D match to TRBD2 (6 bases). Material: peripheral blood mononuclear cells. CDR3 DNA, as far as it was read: TGTGTCCGAGGATCCGGGACTTTG. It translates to CVRGSGTL. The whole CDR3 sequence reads CVRGSGTLLFF.